These 14 T cell receptor beta chains originate from one sample sequenced in a study of T cell responses to AZD1222 COVID-19 vaccine. Sequencing used immunoSEQ multiplex PCR; TCRdb keeps in-frame clones, though not all of them. This table holds some 120,000 clones, approximately 83% found once. This material consisted of peripheral blood, taken on day 0 of AZD1222 vaccination. The receptors come from an adult in good health.

This clone was detected only once. The chain is built from TRBV7-3 and TRBJ2-1; a possible D gene is TRBD2 (6 bases). The length of the CDR3 is 15 residues. Germline-derived CDR1 and CDR2 are SGHTA and FQGTGA. Trimming removed 1 base from V and 7 bases from J, with 14 bases in between. CDR3 DNA: TGTGCCAGCAGCTTAAATGGGGCCGGGGGTAATGAGCAGTTCTTC. It encodes CASSLNGAGGNEQFF.

This rearrangement joins TRBV11-3 to TRBJ1-1; 8 bases fit TRBD1. The CDR3 totals 14 residues. V lost 5 bases to trimming and J lost 3 bases; unmatched junction nucleotides: 5. Per germline, CDR1 SGHNT and CDR2 YENEEA. CDR3 loop: CASSPQGDDTEAFF. Here the CDR3 DNA reads TGTGCCAGCAGCCCACAGGGGGACGACACTGAAGCTTTCTTT. The complete variable domain, with remaining parts taken from reference TRBV11-3 and TRBJ1-1, reads EAGVVQSPRYKIIEKKQPVAFWCNPISGHNTLYWYLQNLGQGPELLIRYENEEAVDDSQLPKDRFSAERLKGVDSTLKIQPAELGDSAVYLCASSPQGDDTEAFFGQGTRLTVV.

This chain links TRBV19 with TRBJ1-1; the D is unclear. From germline, CDR1 is LNHDA and CDR2 SQIVND (reference sequence). The length of the CDR3 is 13 residues. The V end was cut by 8 bases, the J end by 4 bases, with 14 bases between. In DNA, the CDR3 is TGTGCCAGTCGACGACCTTCGTCCACTGAAGCTTTCTTT. It encodes CASRRPSSTEAFF. Supplemented by reference TRBV19 and TRBJ1-1, the full variable domain reads DGGITQSPKYLFRKEGQNVTLSCEQNLNHDAMYWYRQDPGQGLRLIYYSQIVNDFQKGDIAEGYSVSREKKESFPLTVTSAQKNPTAFYLCASRRPSSTEAFFGQGTRLTVV.

V gene TRBV3-1 (or the pseudogene TRBV3-2) combines with J gene TRBJ1-1; D may be TRBD1 (6 bases). Germline CDR1 and CDR2: LGHDT and YNNKEL (reference sequence). Trimming shortened V by 3 bases and J by 11 bases, and 10 bases separated the two germline ends. CDR3 length: 11 amino acids. The CDR3 protein is CASSHRTVAFF. The CDR3 coding sequence is TGTGCCAGCAGCCACCGGACAGTGGCTTTCTTT.

This clone was seen a handful of times. This chain links TRBV19 with TRBJ1-3, with a tentative D call TRBD1 (5 bases). The CDR3 spans 14 residues. Trimming pared 6 bases from V and 9 bases from J, leaving 18 bases between. Germline V gene data show CDR1 as LNHDA and CDR2 as SQIVND (reference sequence). The CDR3 coding sequence is TGTGCCAGTAGCAACACGGGACTGGTAGGCACCATATATTTT. Its protein is CASSNTGLVGTIYF.

The chain couples TRBV21-1 to TRBJ1-6. TRBV21-1 has pseudogene status. The CDR3 contains 16 residues. CDR3 sequence: CASSPRGMRDNSPLHF. CDR3 coding DNA: TGTGCCAGCAGCCCTCGGGGGATGAGGGATAATTCACCCCTCCACTTT.

This chain joins TRBV29-1 and TRBJ2-7; no firm D call. Germline CDR1 and CDR2: SQVTM and ANQGSEA. The CDR3 covers 12 residues. V lost 7 bases to trimming and J lost 0 bases, with 10 bases between them. DNA of the CDR3: TGCAGCGATACTTGCCCCTCCTACGAGCAGTACTTC. Translated, it gives CSDTCPSYEQYF.

The chain has TRBV28 and TRBJ1-1; D remains ambiguous. The V gene lost 6 bases and the J gene lost 4 bases, with 15 bases spanning the gap. CDR1 and CDR2 from the germline V gene are MDHEN and SYDVKM. This CDR3 is 14 amino acids long. The CDR3, as DNA: TGTGCCAGCAGCCAAGGACCGGGCGGCACTGAAGCTTTCTTT. Translated: CASSQGPGGTEAFF.

The J gene is TRBJ2-7, the V gene TRBV29-1; TRBD1 is a possible D gene (5 bases). The CDR3 sequence is 13 residues long. Germline CDR1 and CDR2: SQVTM and ANQGSEA. V lost 7 bases and J 5 bases, leaving 18 bases between the germline ends. CDR3: CSAQGAFGDEQYF. CDR3 DNA sequence: TGCAGCGCCCAAGGGGCATTCGGCGACGAGCAGTACTTC.

The V and J genes are TRBV7-6 and TRBJ1-5, with D maybe TRBD1 (6 bases). This CDR3 is 14 amino acids long. The V gene lost 4 bases and the J gene lost 7 bases, with 14 bases spanning the gap. Germline V lookup: CDR1 SGHVS, CDR2 FNYEAQ. The CDR3 loop reads CASSSYYRAQPQHF. The CDR3 coding sequence is TGTGCCAGCAGCTCTTATTACAGGGCCCAGCCCCAGCATTTT.

V and J are TRBV27 and TRBJ1-2; 8 positions agree with TRBD1. Germline V lookup: CDR1 MNHEY, CDR2 SMNVEV (reference sequence). Trimming took 5 bases from V and 4 from J; bases not matched to a gene: 6. The CDR3 totals 14 residues. For the CDR3, the DNA is TGTGCCAGCAGTGCAGGGGGCGACGGCTATGGCTACACCTTC. It is translated as CASSAGGDGYGYTF.

Comment on this clone: The same CDR3 is also encoded by other DNA sequences in this sample. The gene calls are TRBV9 and TRBJ1-2; 9 bases match TRBD1. CDR1 SGDLS and CDR2 YYNGEE come from the germline V gene. The CDR3 sequence is 14 residues long. V was clipped by 2 bases and J by 4 bases; unmatched bases: 3. CDR3 nucleotides: TGTGCCAGCAGCGTCGGACAGGGGTTCTATGGCTACACCTTC. Translating it yields CASSVGQGFYGYTF.

The V call is TRBV11-3, the J call TRBJ2-7, with D perhaps TRBD1 (5 bases). CDR3 length: 15 residues. Trimming shortened V by 0 bases and J by 3 bases, and 12 bases separated the two germline ends. The germline V gene encodes CDR1 SGHNT and CDR2 YENEEA. The CDR3 nucleotides are TGTGCCAGCAGCTTAGATTTGAGGCAGGGCTACGAGCAGTACTTC. This translates into CASSLDLRQGYEQYF.

The chain employs TRBV14 and TRBJ1-2; D gene ambiguous. In germline, CDR1 is SGHDN, CDR2 FVKESK. This CDR3 is 14 amino acids long. The ends were cut back, 0 bases at V and 2 bases at J, with 7 bases in the middle. In DNA form, the CDR3 reads TGTGCCAGCAGCCAAGATGGGAGAAACTATGGCTACACCTTC. Residues: CASSQDGRNYGYTF.